Below, 10 T cell receptor beta chains from the same sample are listed, as sequenced in a study of T cells after somatic rescue of genetic block. Data came from immunoSEQ multiplex PCR; TCRdb stores just in-frame clones and leaves some out. In the table there are approximately 70,000 clones, under 95% of which are singletons. Sequenced material: peripheral blood mononuclear cells (PBMCs). The source is a man aged 25 to 40.

This clone was seen just once. This sequence joins TRBV7-2 and TRBJ2-5; tentative D call: TRBD1 (6 bases). V shed 5 bases and J shed 2 bases, with 9 bases lying between them. Germline CDR1 and CDR2: SGHTA and FQGNSA. This CDR3 comprises 13 residues. CDR3 bases: TGTGCCAGCAGCGACAGGAATCAAGAGACCCAGTACTTC. This codes for CASSDRNQETQYF.

This clone was seen just once. CDR3 coding DNA: TGTGCCACCAAAACAGGGGGCTCTGGAAACACCATATATTTT. Residues: CATKTGGSGNTIYF. The rearrangement links TRBV10-3 to TRBJ1-3; the match to TRBD1 covers 8 bases. The CDR3 is 14 amino acids. V was pared by 10 bases and J by 0 bases, with 5 bases of the junction left unmatched. Germline CDR1 ENHRY, CDR2 SYGVKD.

V usage is TRBV10-3 and J usage is TRBJ2-3; D gene uncertain. CDR1 and CDR2 from the germline V gene are ENHRY and SYGVKD. V was cut by 0 bases and J by 0 bases, with 10 bases left in between. The CDR3 is made up of 16 amino acids. The CDR3 nucleotides are TGTGCCATCAGTGAGTCGGGCTCCACTAGCACAGATACGCAGTATTTT. This gives the protein CAISESGSTSTDTQYF.

J is TRBJ1-3 and V is TRBV4-1; D not certain. Looked up from germline, CDR1 is MGHRA and CDR2 is YSYEKL. V was pared by 4 bases and J by 0 bases, with 13 bases between. CDR3 length equals 16 residues. CDR3 nucleotides: TGCGCCAGCAGCCGACCACGGTTAATCTCTGGAAACACCATATATTTT. It codes for CASSRPRLISGNTIYF.

The chain combines TRBV6-4 with TRBJ2-3, with D unclear. Germline CDR1 and CDR2: MRHNA and SNTAGT. V shed 9 bases and J shed 6 bases, with 7 bases lying between them. The CDR3 spans 10 residues. The CDR3 DNA reads TGTGCCAGAGGCAGCGATACGCAGTATTTT. Protein sequence: CARGSDTQYF.

The genes are TRBV9 and TRBJ1-4; TRBD1 matches at 12 bases. Germline V gene data show CDR1 as SGDLS and CDR2 as YYNGEE. This CDR3 contains 19 residues. The J segment lost 1 base and the V segment lost 1 base, leaving 8 bases of the junction unmatched. The CDR3 protein is CASSVNPGQGALTNEKLFF. In DNA, the CDR3 is TGTGCCAGCAGCGTAAATCCGGGACAGGGGGCTTTAACTAATGAAAAACTGTTTTTT.

The chain links TRBV6-4 to TRBJ2-6, with D possibly matching TRBD2 (7 bases). Germline-derived CDR1 and CDR2 are MRHNA and SNTAGT. This CDR3 has 16 amino acids. V lost 9 bases to trimming and J lost 1 base, with 16 bases between them. In DNA, the CDR3 is TGTGCCAGATTCCCGGGGGGCGTTTCTGGGGCCAACGTCCTGACTTTC. This gives the protein CARFPGGVSGANVLTF.

The gene calls are TRBV27 and TRBJ1-5; tentatively, D is TRBD1 (6 bases). Germline V gene sequence: CDR1 MNHEY, CDR2 SMNVEV (reference sequence). The CDR3 consists of 14 residues. V was trimmed by 5 bases and J by 1 base, leaving 9 bases between them. DNA for the CDR3: TGTGCCAGCAGTCTGGACAGAAGCAATCAGCCCCAGCATTTT. Amino acids: CASSLDRSNQPQHF.

The chain recombines TRBV27 with TRBJ1-3, with D hard to call. The germline V gene encodes CDR1 MNHEY and CDR2 SMNVEV (reference sequence). CDR3 size: 15 residues. Trimming removed 3 bases at V and 4 bases at J, with 13 bases between. The CDR3 sequence: CASSFMGGRGNTIYF. The CDR3 coding sequence is TGTGCCAGCAGTTTTATGGGAGGGAGGGGAAACACCATATATTTT.

The chain uses TRBV28 and TRBJ1-5; D possibly corresponds to TRBD1 (5 bases). V lost 5 bases, J lost 4 bases, and 9 bases lay in between. The length of the CDR3 is 13 residues. Germline loops: CDR1 MDHEN, CDR2 SYDVKM. The CDR3 region has the DNA TGTGCCAGCAGTGGGAGACAGAATCAGCCCCAGCATTTT. The encoded protein is CASSGRQNQPQHF.